The sequence of this T cell receptor (beta chain) was determined in a study of cytomegalovirus exposure and HLA in healthy donors. For the study at large: In a previous analysis, 117 million unique TCR beta sequences were found from some 180 million T cells. In an early release, HLA-typed donors contributed 90 million or so unique TCR sequences.

Concerning this clone itself: Its antigen remains unidentified.

Germline V lookup: CDR1 SGHTA, CDR2 FQGNSA. With 5 bases removed from V and 6 bases from J, the gap between germline ends came to 11 bases. The CDR3 runs 13 residues. Study findings and constraints: Available immune exposure information covered CMV serostatus only.

Healthy bone marrow donors made up the donors. In the PCR, 60 Vbeta and 13 Jbeta primers were used. Here immunoSEQ multiplex PCR was the method, and the copy in TCRdb shows in-frame clones only, minus some. The sample shows over 150,000 clones, about 77% of them seen only once. Specimen: PBMCs. The sequence came from a woman aged 25-40 years in good health and CMV-seronegative. The V and J genes are TRBV7-2 and TRBJ2-1; D not certain. CDR3 sequence: CASSLVRSNEQFF. CDR3 sequence (DNA): TGTGCCAGCAGCCTAGTTCGTAGCAATGAGCAGTTCTTC.